Listed here are 14 T cell receptor beta chains from one sample, sequenced in a study of blood T cell repertoires in COVID-19. Produced via immunoSEQ multiplex PCR; TCRdb's table is partial and in-frame only. The repertoire holds approximately 280,000 clones, with nearly 90% as singletons. The sample consisted of PBMCs or T cells enriched from blood (not recorded which). The origin of the receptors is a woman aged 18-29 years with acute COVID-19.

The chain has TRBV15 and TRBJ2-1, with 11 bases lining up with TRBD2. CDR1 is LNHNV and CDR2 is YYDKDF in the germline V gene (reference sequence). This CDR3 region has 15 residues. V shed 5 bases, J shed 5 bases, and the junction held 5 bases outside the gene matches. The CDR3 here is CATSQGLADNNEQFF. For the CDR3, the DNA is TGTGCCACCAGCCAGGGACTAGCGGACAACAATGAGCAGTTCTTC.

The rearrangement links TRBV6-2 or TRBV6-3 to TRBJ1-5; D perhaps matches TRBD1 (6 bases). V was clipped by 6 bases and J by 7 bases, with 16 bases between them. This CDR3 region has 14 residues. Germline V gives CDR1 MNHEY, CDR2 SVGEGT. CDR3 bases: TGTGCCAGCAGCCCTACAGGGCTCCGGCAGCCCCAGCATTTT. It yields the protein CASSPTGLRQPQHF.

V usage is TRBV28 and J usage is TRBJ1-1; D possibly corresponds to TRBD1 (5 bases). Germline CDR1 is MDHEN and CDR2 is SYDVKM. The CDR3 spans 15 residues. Trimming removed 7 bases at V and 5 bases at J, with 20 bases between. The CDR3, as DNA: TGTGCCAGCACCGTTGAAAGGGTCGGGGGGACTGAAGCTTTCTTT. Encoded protein: CASTVERVGGTEAFF.

The chain employs TRBV11-2 and TRBJ1-1, with 7 bases matching TRBD1. This CDR3 comprises 15 residues. Germline CDR1 reads SGHAT; CDR2 reads FQNNGV. J lost 1 base, V lost 4 bases, and 6 bases had no gene match. Here the CDR3 reads CASSSVRGRNTEAFF. CDR3 nucleotide sequence: TGTGCCAGCAGCTCCGTAAGGGGGCGGAACACTGAAGCTTTCTTT.

The chain is built from TRBV10-1 and TRBJ2-1; 9 bases agree with TRBD2. The CDR3 has 16 residues. Germline assignment: CDR1 WNHNN and CDR2 SYGVQD (reference sequence). V lost 6 bases and J lost 9; bases outside the gene matches: 15. CDR3 nucleotides: TGCGCCAGCAGGCAGCAGGGTGCGGGAGGGCCTGGTGAGCAGTTCTTC. The encoded protein is CASRQQGAGGPGEQFF.

V and J are TRBV5-4 and TRBJ2-7; 11 bases agree with TRBD2. There are 16 residues in the CDR3. The V gene's germline CDR1 is SGHNT and CDR2 YYREEE (reference sequence). The J segment lost 4 bases and the V segment lost 3 bases, leaving 9 bases of the junction unmatched. In DNA, the CDR3 is TGTGCCAGCAGCTCGGATACTAGCGGGAGTAGGTACGAGCAGTACTTC. Translating it yields CASSSDTSGSRYEQYF.

This clone occurred a few times. The gene calls are TRBV19 and TRBJ1-1, with D hard to call. The CDR3 runs to 12 residues. Trimming cost V 3 bases and J 7 bases, with 9 bases left between them. Germline V lookup: CDR1 LNHDA, CDR2 SQIVND (reference sequence). For the CDR3, the DNA is TGTGCCAGTAGTATCTCTAATTTTGAAGCTTTCTTT. Protein sequence: CASSISNFEAFF.

This chain joins TRBV4-1 and TRBJ1-1; 8 bases agree with TRBD1. Trimming cost V 0 bases and J 2 bases; bases outside gene matches: 14. In germline, CDR1 is MGHRA, CDR2 YSYEKL. This CDR3 spans 19 amino acids. The CDR3 loop reads CASSQDLRWSGQGNTEAFF. The CDR3 DNA sequence: TGCGCCAGCAGCCAAGATCTTAGGTGGAGTGGACAGGGAAACACTGAAGCTTTCTTT.

This chain links TRBV2 with TRBJ2-3, with 9 nucleotides matching TRBD2. The germline gives CDR1 SNHLY, CDR2 FYNNEI. V was clipped by 6 bases and J by 1 base; unmatched bases: 11. The CDR3 consists of 17 residues. CDR3 amino acids: CASRRRLAGVGTDTQYF. In DNA, the CDR3 is TGTGCCAGCAGACGAAGGTTAGCGGGAGTGGGCACAGATACGCAGTATTTT.

V is TRBV11-2 and J is TRBJ1-5; the D gene is possibly TRBD1 (6 bases). Between the trimmed V and J ends, which lost 1 base and 7 bases, there was a span of 14 bases. The CDR3 is made up of 15 amino acids. From germline, CDR1 is SGHAT and CDR2 FQNNGV. CDR3 region: CASSLGIGGGQPQHF. CDR3 DNA: TGTGCCAGCAGCTTAGGAATAGGGGGTGGGCAGCCCCAGCATTTT.

The J gene is TRBJ1-5, the V gene TRBV28; D may be TRBD1 (5 bases). V lost 6 bases and J lost 7, with 16 bases in between. The CDR3 has 14 residues. CDR1 is MDHEN, CDR2 SYDVKM, per germline. CDR3 sequence reads: CASSATGRGQPQHF. The CDR3 region has the DNA TGTGCCAGCAGCGCCACCGGGCGGGGCCAGCCCCAGCATTTT.

The chain recombines TRBV29-1 with TRBJ1-2, with D possibly being TRBD1 (6 bases). CDR1 is SQVTM, CDR2 ANQGSEA, per germline. The germline V and J ends were trimmed by 4 bases and 2 bases, with 14 bases remaining between them. This CDR3 is built from 14 residues. The CDR3 nucleotides are TGCAGCGTTGTTGGGCAGGGGTCGAACTATGGCTACACCTTC. Translation: CSVVGQGSNYGYTF.

The chain carries TRBV19 and TRBJ1-1; D may be TRBD1 (5 bases). Germline CDR1 is LNHDA and CDR2 is SQIVND (reference sequence). This CDR3 contains 14 residues. V lost 3 bases to trimming and J lost 0 bases, with 8 bases between them. The CDR3 spells CASSIAGLNTEAFF. CDR3 coding DNA: TGTGCCAGTAGTATTGCGGGGCTGAACACTGAAGCTTTCTTT.

This chain uses TRBV19 with TRBJ2-1, with 9 bases identical to TRBD2. J gave up 6 bases and V 4 bases, and 13 bases lay outside the gene matches. The length of the CDR3 is 17 residues. From germline, CDR1 is LNHDA and CDR2 SQIVND (reference sequence). The CDR3 DNA reads TGTGCCAGTAGTACATTCGTGTGGCGGGAGGGCGGCAATGAGCAGTTCTTC. Its protein is CASSTFVWREGGNEQFF.